This T cell receptor beta chain was sequenced for a study of T cell repertoires in cytomegalovirus infection. About the research overall: Public TCR beta signatures were indicative of both CMV infection and a matching HLA type. Overall study findings and caveats: Individuals carrying CMV plus the relevant HLA were identified by cumulative frequency of public TCR beta families. Dominant in the ex vivo response were TCR beta clonotypes restricted by HLA-C and specific for CMV.

This CDR3 is 13 amino acids long. The germline gives CDR1 LGHNT, CDR2 FRNRAP. V gave up 1 base and J gave up 3 bases, with 6 bases separating them. Details on this clonotype: Its antigen remains unknown.

TCRdb redid the calling of the reads with MiXCR, one entry per CDR3 protein. In the table there are 250,000 to 350,000 distinct CDR3 sequences, under 30% of which are singletons. This clonotype was obtained from a human donor in good health (CMV status not recorded). Some clones in this sample may be carry-over from other donors' samples. The sample taken for sequencing was PBMCs. This chain joins TRBV12-5 and TRBJ1-1; D remains unclear. In DNA form, the CDR3 reads TGTGCTAGTGGTTTGGACGTGGACACTGAAGCTTTCTTT. Encoded protein: CASGLDVDTEAFF.